This T cell receptor (beta chain) was profiled in a study of spatial heterogeneity in lung cancer (dated by TCRdb to about 2019). As for the study more broadly: More beta-chain than alpha-chain transcripts were consistently detected, likely reflecting higher beta-chain transcript abundance. TCR alpha and beta repertoires were quantitatively compared across multiple tumor regions, matched nontumor lung and blood in non-small cell lung cancer. Both alpha and beta chains were TCR-sequenced in samples taken at surgery, namely 220 tumor regions, around 64 matched nontumor lung samples and 56 PBMC samples. In the raw uncorrected reads, each unique combination of TCR and UMI appeared more than ten times on average. Nonsynonymous mutation counts, determined by whole-exome sequencing of tumor tissue, were related to features of the TCR repertoire.

The paper's findings and limits, for the study overall: Confirming at a functional level the hypothesis that regional TCRs recognize regional mutations was considered to require additional single-cell paired TCR alpha and beta sequencing. Ubiquitous expanded tumor TCRs showed up in blood more often at tumor resection than at routine follow-up.

With respect to this clonotype: The specificity of this receptor is unknown. No much larger clone is present one base from it, and per-base qualities are unavailable.

The CDR3 contains 18 residues, cysteine and phenylalanine counted. The DNA shown is the 54-base CDR3, in frame from base 1. After removal of 1 base from V and 4 bases from J, the junction retains 9 bases not matched to a gene. In the germline V gene, CDR1 corresponds to SGHRS and CDR2 to YFSETQ. According to the study, the label for this sample's time point signals: sample taken at primary tumor resection. The donors were more than 60 patients from the lung TRACERx cohort who had early-stage, untreated non-small cell lung cancer. TCR sequencing used whole RNA extracted from tumor and nontumor lung tissue, or from cryopreserved PBMC samples, without cell sorting. Patients were selected for TCR sequencing only if sufficient RNA was available from at least two tumor regions. The method was 5' RACE. Sequencing was performed on a NextSeq 500. To allow correction of PCR and sequencing errors, the TCR library protocol tagged every TCR cDNA molecule with a unique molecular identifier. The authors processed their data as follows. TCR identification, UMI-based error correction and CDR3 extraction were all carried out with Decombinator tools. Expanded TCRs were defined as those above a frequency of 2 per 1,000, corresponding to the top 1% of the tumor frequency distribution. Rényi diversity was computed with the R vegan package after subsampling each repertoire 100 times to 5,000 TCRs. CDR3 similarity networks were built from amino acid triplet string-kernel similarity, connecting CDR3s with pairwise similarity above 0.82. In TCRdb, the public reads were trimmed at Q25 with fastp and aligned with MiXCR, with productive beta chains retained. Merged by CDR3 protein, the rows form single entries marked with the most common genes and DNA. The V and J calls follow TCRdb's processing rather than the paper's. Present in this sample are about 22,000 distinct CDR3 sequences, approximately 6.2% of which were seen just once. About a third of the sample comes from the top ten.

Here the sequenced sample was PBMCs, taken at surgery. This clonotype was obtained from a male donor with early-stage non-small cell lung cancer. The sequence links TRBV5-1 to TRBJ2-2, and 11 bases in between align with TRBD2. Read as DNA, the sequence is TGCGCCAGCAGCTTGTTAGCGGGAGGGCCTGGTGGCACCGGGGAGCTGTTTTTT. Its translation reads: CASSLLAGGPGGTGELFF.